The 26 T cell receptor beta chains below come from one sample, sequenced in a study of cytomegalovirus exposure and HLA in healthy donors. Vbeta (60) and Jbeta (13) primers were used in the PCR. The table came from immunoSEQ multiplex PCR; TCRdb's copy has only in-frame clones and leaves some out. The sample has 140,000 or so clones; approximately 70% are singletons. Sequences were obtained from PBMCs. These receptor sequences come from a woman in her 30s in good health and CMV-seronegative.

V and J are TRBV5-4 and TRBJ1-6; D might be TRBD1 (6 bases). CDR3 size: 15 residues. Germline-derived CDR1 and CDR2 are SGHNT and YYREEE (reference sequence). V dropped 1 base and J dropped 7 bases, with 12 bases sitting between them. This CDR3 is CASSLIGQLNSPLHF. The CDR3 coding sequence is TGTGCCAGCAGCTTGATCGGACAGCTCAATTCACCCCTCCACTTT.

The chain joins TRBV2 to TRBJ2-1, with 7 bases lining up with TRBD2. Germline V lookup: CDR1 SNHLY, CDR2 FYNNEI. CDR3 length equals 13 residues. With 6 bases clipped from V and 10 bases from J, the junction kept 9 bases outside the gene matches. CDR3 DNA sequence: TGTGCCAGCAGCGCAACCGGGACTACGGAGCAGTTCTTC. It is translated as CASSATGTTEQFF.

This clone was found a few times. J is TRBJ1-5 and V is TRBV2; D might be TRBD1 (6 bases). The CDR3 contains 13 residues. The V end lost 7 bases, the J end lost 5 bases, and 12 bases lay between the germline ends. CDR1 and CDR2 from the germline V gene are SNHLY and FYNNEI. CDR3 DNA: TGTGCCAGCACTAGGGACACAGATCAGCCCCAGCATTTT. It yields the protein CASTRDTDQPQHF.

This rearrangement joins TRBV5-4 to TRBJ1-6; the D is unclear. From germline, CDR1 is SGHNT and CDR2 YYREEE (reference sequence). V was cut by 0 bases and J by 0 bases, with 16 bases left in between. This CDR3 comprises 19 residues. The CDR3 region has the DNA TGTGCCAGCAGCTTGGCGGATTTTGGAGTAAGCTCCTATAATTCACCCCTCCACTTT. Residues: CASSLADFGVSSYNSPLHF.

The chain combines TRBV9 with TRBJ2-3; a weak D match, TRBD2 (6 bases). This CDR3 spans 15 amino acids. Per the germline V gene, CDR1 is SGDLS and CDR2 is YYNGEE. V lost 0 bases and J 0 bases, leaving 8 bases between the germline ends. In DNA, the CDR3 is TGTGCCAGCAGCGTAGCGGGGGTTAGCACAGATACGCAGTATTTT. It encodes CASSVAGVSTDTQYF.

The chain employs TRBV5-1 and TRBJ1-1, with 8 positions matching TRBD1. Unmatched junction bases numbered 2, after V lost 4 bases and J lost 3 bases. Germline-derived CDR1 and CDR2 are SGHRS and YFSETQ. This CDR3 is built from 13 residues. The CDR3 spells CASSTQGDTEAFF. The DNA for the CDR3 is TGCGCCAGCAGCACACAGGGGGACACTGAAGCTTTCTTT.

This clone was counted a few times. The chain uses TRBV7-2 and TRBJ2-4; tentative D call: TRBD2 (5 bases). CDR3 size: 13 residues. Per the germline V gene, CDR1 is SGHTA and CDR2 is FQGNSA. Trimming took 7 bases from V and 13 from J, leaving 20 bases between them. CDR3 sequence (DNA): TGTGCCAGCACCATGGACTCGTTCCGCTCCCAGTACTTC. Amino acid sequence: CASTMDSFRSQYF.

The rearrangement links TRBV28 to TRBJ2-5; 10 positions agree with TRBD2. The DNA matches TRBJ2-7 better at its end, which makes the J call doubtful. The germline gives CDR1 MDHEN, CDR2 SYDVKM. This CDR3 contains 16 residues. In nucleotides, the CDR3 is TGTGCCAGCAGTTCAAGGCTAGCGGGAGATTCCTACGAGCAGTACTTC. It yields the protein CASSSRLAGDSYEQYF.

The V and J genes are TRBV21-1 and TRBJ1-2; no check of the table's D call, TRBD1, against the DNA was made. TRBV21-1 is a documented pseudogene. This CDR3 has 17 residues. Here the CDR3 reads CASSKSPDRGLNYGYTF. The CDR3 DNA sequence: TGTGCCAGCAGCAAATCCCCCGACAGGGGGCTTAACTATGGCTACACCTTC.

This clone was recorded a few times. V usage is TRBV7-8 and J usage is TRBJ2-5; 12 bases map to TRBD2. The germline CDR1 and CDR2 sequences are SGHVS and FQNEAQ. The CDR3 has 18 residues. V shed 5 bases, J shed 0 bases, and the junction held 10 bases outside the gene matches. The CDR3 DNA is TGTGCCAGCAGCCCGAGACTAGCGGGGGTCCCGTACCAAGAGACCCAGTACTTC. It codes for CASSPRLAGVPYQETQYF.

The J gene is TRBJ2-5, the V gene TRBV29-1; 15 nucleotides agree with TRBD2. J lost 0 bases, V lost 7 bases, and 6 bases had no gene match. Germline assignment: CDR1 SQVTM and CDR2 ANQGSEA. The CDR3 runs to 16 residues. The CDR3 sequence: CSAKGLAGGNQETQYF. The CDR3 DNA reads TGCAGCGCCAAGGGACTAGCGGGGGGTAACCAAGAGACCCAGTACTTC.

This chain connects TRBV11-2 to TRBJ2-1, with 8 nucleotides matching TRBD2. Per the germline V gene, CDR1 is SGHAT and CDR2 is FQNNGV. V gave up 7 bases and J gave up 9 bases; unmatched junction bases: 17. This CDR3 contains 16 residues. For the CDR3, the DNA is TGTGCCAGCACGCTCGCACGGAGCGGGGGTTCCCCTGAGCAGTTCTTC. Protein product: CASTLARSGGSPEQFF. Full variable domain (missing parts from reference TRBV11-2 and TRBJ2-1): EAGVAQSPRYKIIEKRQSVAFWCNPISGHATLYWYQQILGQGPKLLIQFQNNGVVDDSQLPKDRFSAERLKGVDSTLKIQPAKLEDSAVYLCASTLARSGGSPEQFFGPGTRLTVL.

The chain joins TRBV28 to TRBJ2-4, with 8 bases identical to TRBD1. The CDR3 loop spans 18 amino acids. J gave up 0 bases and V 2 bases, and 9 bases lay outside the gene matches. The germline V gene encodes CDR1 MDHEN and CDR2 SYDVKM. CDR3 in amino acids: CASSLLGRGRLAKNIQYF. The CDR3 DNA follows: TGTGCCAGCAGTTTACTCGGCAGGGGGCGACTAGCCAAAAACATTCAGTACTTC.

The V gene is TRBV9, the J gene TRBJ1-2; 9 bases align to TRBD1. The CDR3 sequence is 14 residues long. CDR1 is SGDLS, CDR2 YYNGEE, per germline. Trimming removed 4 bases from V and 2 bases from J; junction bases left unmatched: 3. The CDR3 nucleotides are TGTGCCAGCAGCTCTGGACAGGGGAACTATGGCTACACCTTC. Protein product: CASSSGQGNYGYTF.

This clone was counted only a few times. The chain combines TRBV13 with TRBJ1-2, with D possibly TRBD1 on 5 matching bases. Trimming shortened V by 1 base and J by 5 bases, and 5 bases separated the two germline ends. Germline assignment: CDR1 PRHDT and CDR2 FYEKMQ (reference sequence). The CDR3 sequence is 12 residues long. Written as DNA, the CDR3 is TGTGCCAGCAGCTTAGCAGGGTATGGCTACACCTTC. Translated, it gives CASSLAGYGYTF. Full variable domain (missing parts from reference TRBV13 and TRBJ1-2): AAGVIQSPRHLIKEKRETATLKCYPIPRHDTVYWYQQGPGQDPQFLISFYEKMQSDKGSIPDRFSAQQFSDYHSELNMSSLELGDSALYFCASSLAGYGYTFGSGTRLTVV.

This clone was found a few times. V and J are TRBV23-1 and TRBJ1-6; D not certain. TRBV23-1 is flagged as an ORF with uncertain function. The germline V and J ends were trimmed by 3 bases and 0 bases, with 15 bases remaining between them. CDR3 length equals 18 residues. Here the CDR3 reads CASSHQSPLSSYNSPLHF. Written as DNA, the CDR3 is TGCGCCAGCAGTCATCAATCCCCCCTGAGCTCCTATAATTCACCCCTCCACTTT.

This clone was seen a few times. The gene calls are TRBV5-4 and TRBJ1-1; D might be TRBD1 (6 bases). The germline V gene has CDR1 SGHNT and CDR2 YYREEE (reference sequence). V lost 0 bases and J 0 bases, leaving 12 bases between the germline ends. The CDR3 sequence is 16 residues long. The CDR3 protein is CASSLEGQGMNTEAFF. The CDR3 nucleotides are TGTGCCAGCAGCTTGGAGGGGCAGGGGATGAACACTGAAGCTTTCTTT.

The rearrangement uses TRBV28 and TRBJ2-1, with D unresolved. The V gene's germline CDR1 is MDHEN and CDR2 SYDVKM. Trimming removed 3 bases from V and 0 bases from J, with 9 bases in between. CDR3 size: 15 residues. The CDR3, as DNA: TGTGCCAGCAGTTTGAGCCTAAGCTCCTACAATGAGCAGTTCTTC. It translates to CASSLSLSSYNEQFF.

The chain has TRBV19 and TRBJ2-5, with 7 positions matching TRBD1. CDR1 and CDR2 from the germline V gene are LNHDA and SQIVND (reference sequence). The CDR3 has 13 amino acids. The V segment lost 6 bases and the J segment 2 bases; nucleotides outside the gene matches: 3. CDR3 residues: CASSWDSQETQYF. In nucleotides, the CDR3 is TGTGCCAGTAGCTGGGACAGTCAAGAGACCCAGTACTTC.

The chain recombines TRBV18 with TRBJ2-7; 9 positions match TRBD1. There are 13 residues in the CDR3. Germline CDR1 KGHSH, CDR2 LQKENI. The junction had 2 bases not matched to a gene; V was cut back by 2 bases and J by 6 bases. The CDR3 loop reads CASSPGTGFEQYV. The CDR3 nucleotides are TGTGCCAGCTCACCAGGGACAGGGTTCGAGCAGTACGTC.

The V and J genes are TRBV6-1 and TRBJ1-5; D possibly corresponds to TRBD1 (5 bases). The V and J ends lost 2 bases and 4 bases respectively, with 9 bases between them. Germline assignment: CDR1 MNHNS and CDR2 SASEGT. CDR3 length: 14 residues. This CDR3 is CASSEFGGNQPQHF. The CDR3 region has the DNA TGTGCCAGCAGTGAATTTGGGGGGAATCAGCCCCAGCATTTT.

The chain has TRBV9 and TRBJ2-7; D gene uncertain. Germline V gene lookup returns CDR1 SGDLS and CDR2 YYNGEE. The germline V and J ends were trimmed by 0 bases and 4 bases, with 8 bases remaining between them. The CDR3 length is 13 residues. CDR3 residues: CASSVGSLYEQYF. The CDR3 DNA reads TGTGCCAGCAGCGTAGGGAGCTTGTACGAGCAGTACTTC.

The chain joins TRBV7-8 to TRBJ2-1; TRBD2 aligns across 7 bases. CDR1 and CDR2 (germline): SGHVS, FQNEAQ. The CDR3 totals 16 residues. Unmatched junction bases numbered 12, after V lost 2 bases and J lost 8 bases. The CDR3 protein is CASSLSMAGVIYEQFF. The DNA of the CDR3 is TGTGCCAGCAGCTTATCAATGGCGGGAGTTATTTATGAGCAGTTCTTC. The full variable domain, completed using reference TRBV7-8 and TRBJ2-1, is GAGVSQSPRYKVAKRGQDVALRCDPISGHVSLFWYQQALGQGPEFLTYFQNEAQLDKSGLPSDRFFAERPEGSVSTLKIQRTQQEDSAVYLCASSLSMAGVIYEQFFGPGTRLTVL.

V is TRBV7-2 and J is TRBJ2-7, with 7 bases matching TRBD2. The V segment lost 5 bases and the J segment 9 bases; nucleotides outside the gene matches: 13. Germline CDR1 reads SGHTA; CDR2 reads FQGNSA. The CDR3 sequence is 14 residues long. The CDR3 reads CASSPLAEYTGQYF. For the CDR3, the DNA is TGTGCCAGCAGCCCCCTAGCGGAGTATACGGGGCAGTACTTC.

The chain joins TRBV7-2 to TRBJ2-5; unclear D gene. Germline V gives CDR1 SGHTA, CDR2 FQGNSA. The CDR3 consists of 13 residues. V gave up 5 bases and J gave up 0 bases, with 7 bases separating them. The CDR3 nucleotides are TGTGCCAGCAGCCCTCGTCACCAAGAGACCCAGTACTTC. It specifies CASSPRHQETQYF.

The rearrangement joins TRBV6-6 to TRBJ2-1, with 9 bases identical to TRBD2. The CDR3 has 14 amino acids. Germline CDR1 reads MNHNY; CDR2 reads SVGAGI (reference sequence). V dropped 8 bases and J dropped 8; count of bases not matched to a gene: 10. The DNA for the CDR3 is TGTGCCAGCTTGCGGGCTAGCGGGACCTATGAGCAGTTCTTC. This sequence encodes CASLRASGTYEQFF.